This is a list of T cell receptor beta chains from one sample in a study of blood T cells in healthy people across ages. From the 5' RACE reads, TCRdb called clonotypes with MiXCR, one entry per CDR3 protein. Among hundreds of thousands of distinct CDR3 sequences listed, roughly three fifths were seen once. Sequencing was carried out using blood. The origin of the receptors is a man in his sixties in good health. Each CDR3 is given with its conserved first and last residue. The D gene is left open where the match is weak. Rows give clone size only sometimes, using once, few, many, or a class for an expanded clone.

>TRBJ1-3|NA|NA|TRBV5-4
TGTGCCAGCAGCTTGGGACCATCTGGAAACACCATATATTTT
CASSLGPSGNTIYF
>TRBJ1-2|few|NA|TRBV14
TGTGCCAGCAGCCAAGTTGTGGGGAACTATGGCTACACCTTC
CASSQVVGNYGYTF
>TRBJ1-1|NA|NA|TRBV4-2
TGTGCCAGCAGCCAAGATGGGGCGTCCCGTGAAGCTTTCTTT
CASSQDGASREAFF
>TRBJ2-1|NA|TRBD1|TRBV7-7
TGTGCCAGCAGCTTAACCCGAGACAGGGGGACTGAGCAGTTCTTC
CASSLTRDRGTEQFF
>TRBJ1-2|many|NA|TRBV4-2
TGTGCCAGCAGCCAAGCGCGGGGGCAAGGCTATGGCTACACCTTC
CASSQARGQGYGYTF
>TRBJ2-3|NA|NA|TRBV4-1
TGCGCCAGCAGCCAGGGCTGGAGGGGAGATACGCAGTATTTT
CASSQGWRGDTQYF
>TRBJ2-7|few|TRBD1|TRBV29-1
TGCAGCGTTGGGGACAGGGATTGGCAGTACTTC
CSVGDRDWQYF
>TRBJ1-2|NA|NA|TRBV27
TGTGCCAGCAAGGCCCTTCAGGCCTACTATGGCTACACCTTC
CASKALQAYYGYTF
>TRBJ2-1|NA|TRBD1|TRBV29-1
TGCAGCGCCCAAACCGGGACAGGGGATCCCCGGCGGTTCTTC
CSAQTGTGDPRRFF
>TRBJ1-2|NA|NA|TRBV6-1
TGTGCCAGCAGTCCTTCCCGGGACGTCCCTGGCTACACCTTC
CASSPSRDVPGYTF
>TRBJ2-3|NA|TRBD2|TRBV12-3/TRBV12-4
TGTGCCAGCAGTTTCCCAATGGGACTAGCGGGGGGCACAGATACGCAGTATTTT
CASSFPMGLAGGTDTQYF
>TRBJ2-7|NA|NA|TRBV3-1
TGTGCCAGCAGCCAGTTCCCACGCGGGGGCCTCTCCTACGAGCAGTACTTC
CASSQFPRGGLSYEQYF
>TRBJ2-1|NA|TRBD2|TRBV10-2
TGCGCCAGCAGGGGACTAGCGGGGGATTACAATGAGCAGTTCTTC
CASRGLAGDYNEQFF
>TRBJ1-2|NA|NA|TRBV20-1
TGCAGTGCTCTTGGAGCGGAGGGCTACACCTTC
CSALGAEGYTF
>TRBJ2-5|many|NA|TRBV6-6
TGTGCCAGCCAAAGGCATGGCACAGGGAGAGGGGAGACCCAGTACTTC
CASQRHGTGRGETQYF
>TRBJ2-3|NA|NA|TRBV7-8
TGTGCCAGCAGCTTAAAACTGCCGCTAGCGCTGGGGGATACGCAGTATTTT
CASSLKLPLALGDTQYF
>TRBJ2-4|NA|TRBD2|TRBV20-1
TGCAGTCCGGTACTAGCGGGGCTCAAAAACATTCAGTACTTC
CSPVLAGLKNIQYF
>TRBJ1-2|NA|NA|TRBV28
TGTGCCAGCAACGCGGGGTACTATGGCTACACCTTC
CASNAGYYGYTF
>TRBJ1-2|NA|TRBD1|TRBV2
TGTGCCAGCAGAGCGGAACAGGGGCATGGCTACACCTTC
CASRAEQGHGYTF
>TRBJ2-7|few|NA|TRBV6-5
TGTGCCAGCGCAGGGACAAGGGTCGATCCCTACGAGCAGTACTTC
CASAGTRVDPYEQYF